What follows are 25 T cell receptor beta chains derived from one specimen sequenced in a study of T cell changes during pregnancy in multiple sclerosis. TCRdb's table, derived via immunoSEQ multiplex PCR, lists solely in-frame clones and lacks some. Of about 81,000 clones in the sample, 80% to 95% are singletons; the top ten hold 1.2% to 1.5%. Sequenced here: peripheral blood, sampled in the third trimester of pregnancy. The receptor source for this set is a female donor in good health, enrolled as a control in a pregnancy study.

The rearrangement links TRBV9 to TRBJ2-5; 10 nucleotides match TRBD2. V was pared by 6 bases and J by 1 base, with 6 bases of the junction left unmatched. The CDR3 has 15 amino acids. The germline CDR1 and CDR2 sequences are SGDLS and YYNGEE. The CDR3 DNA sequence: TGTGCCAGCACCCAGGCTAGCGGGAGCCAAGAGACCCAGTACTTC. This codes for CASTQASGSQETQYF.

The genes are TRBV19 and TRBJ2-4; 10 nucleotides line up with TRBD2. Trimming cost V 8 bases and J 9 bases; bases outside gene matches: 10. CDR1 and CDR2 from the germline V gene are LNHDA and SQIVND (reference sequence). This CDR3 contains 14 residues. The CDR3 DNA reads TGTGCCAGTGCCCTAGCGGGAGCAGTAGGCATTCAGTACTTC. Translated: CASALAGAVGIQYF.

CDR3 coding DNA: TGTGCCAGCAGCTTGGGGGCTCGACGGGGCGAGCAGTACTTC. It specifies CASSLGARRGEQYF. The V gene is TRBV5-8, the J gene TRBJ2-7, with a weak D call TRBD2 (5 bases). The CDR3 covers 14 residues. Germline V gives CDR1 SGHTS, CDR2 YDEGEE. Deletions cut 0 bases from V and 6 bases from J, with 13 bases between.

This sequence joins TRBV25-1 and TRBJ2-7; D possibly corresponds to TRBD1 (5 bases). Trimming took 4 bases from V and 2 from J, leaving 12 bases between them. The CDR3 runs to 14 residues. Germline lookup yields CDR1 MGHDK and CDR2 SYGVNS. The CDR3 DNA reads TGTGCCAGCAGTGCCAGAACAGGCACCTACGAGCAGTACTTC. It codes for CASSARTGTYEQYF.

This clone has more than one count but fewer than ten. The V and J genes are TRBV14 and TRBJ1-2; D gene ambiguous. Trimming took off 1 base at V and 0 bases at J, with 3 bases between the two ends. Per the germline V gene, CDR1 is SGHDN and CDR2 is FVKESK. This CDR3 contains 13 residues. Here the CDR3 DNA reads TGTGCCAGCAGCCAAGGCGCTAACTATGGCTACACCTTC. Translating gives CASSQGANYGYTF.

The gene calls are TRBV27 and TRBJ2-1; D remains unclear. The CDR3 is 13 residues long. Germline V gene sequence: CDR1 MNHEY, CDR2 SMNVEV (reference sequence). Between the trimmed V and J ends, which lost 3 bases and 8 bases, there was a span of 11 bases. The CDR3 loop reads CASSLGAVDEQFF. CDR3 coding DNA: TGTGCCAGCAGTTTGGGCGCCGTAGATGAGCAGTTCTTC.

This chain connects TRBV28 to TRBJ1-5; possible D gene TRBD1, 5 bases. Germline values: CDR1 MDHEN, CDR2 SYDVKM. Trimming stripped 5 bases from V and 3 bases from J, with 8 bases between. The CDR3 contains 13 residues. CDR3 amino acids: CASSGTVNQPQHF. The DNA for the CDR3 is TGTGCCAGCAGTGGGACTGTCAATCAGCCCCAGCATTTT.

CDR3 loop: CASSSRGSEAFF. For the CDR3, the DNA is TGTGCCAGCAGCTCAAGGGGTTCTGAAGCTTTCTTT. V gene TRBV11-3 combines with J gene TRBJ1-1, with D maybe TRBD1 (5 bases). The CDR3 sequence is 12 residues long. With 4 bases removed from V and 6 bases from J, the gap between germline ends came to 9 bases. Per the germline V gene, CDR1 is SGHNT and CDR2 is YENEEA.

The rearrangement uses TRBV27 and TRBJ2-5, with 13 bases identical to TRBD2. Germline V gene lookup returns CDR1 MNHEY and CDR2 SMNVEV (reference sequence). V dropped 8 bases and J dropped 4; count of bases not matched to a gene: 19. The CDR3 is 19 residues long. The CDR3 region has the DNA TGTGCCAGCGAATGCCTTGGGACTAGCGGGACCCCTAGGGGAGAGACCCAGTACTTC. Amino acid sequence: CASECLGTSGTPRGETQYF.

This clone is a singleton in its sample. The J gene is TRBJ2-7, the V gene TRBV6-1, with TRBD2 identical over 7 bases. The V gene's germline CDR1 is MNHNS and CDR2 SASEGT. The trim removed 4 bases at V and 2 bases at J, leaving 8 bases unmatched. The CDR3 extends over 15 amino acids. CDR3 region: CASSGASGAAYEQYF. DNA for the CDR3: TGTGCCAGCAGTGGGGCTAGCGGAGCTGCCTACGAGCAGTACTTC.

The sample holds one count of this clone. Germline and junction disagree at one end, which may indicate a read error. The chain joins TRBV6-1 to TRBJ2-1, with 14 bases identical to TRBD2. The CDR3 runs 15 residues. The germline CDR1 and CDR2 sequences are MNHNS and SASEGT. The CDR3 DNA sequence: TGTGCCAGCAATCAAGAGACTAGCGGGAGGGCCATCTCGGTCTTC. This gives the protein CASNQETSGRAISVF.

The genes are TRBV30 and TRBJ2-3; D uncertain. CDR1 and CDR2 (germline): GTSNPN, SVGIG (reference sequence). The CDR3 contains 13 residues. Trimming cost V 2 bases and J 6 bases, with 12 bases left between them. The CDR3 reads CAWSLPAADTQYF. The CDR3 DNA is TGTGCCTGGAGTCTTCCTGCGGCGGATACGCAGTATTTT.

This clone was observed a single time. The rearrangement uses TRBV5-1 and TRBJ1-3; no firm D call. Trimming took 2 bases from V and 1 from J, leaving 7 bases between them. Germline CDR1 and CDR2: SGHRS and YFSETQ. This CDR3 region has 14 residues. The CDR3 loop is CASSFGGSGNTIYF. CDR3 nucleotide sequence: TGCGCCAGCAGCTTTGGAGGGTCTGGAAACACCATATATTTT.

In nucleotides, the CDR3 is TGCGCCAGCAGCTTGGCGAGGGCAGGGGGTTCCTACGAGCAGTACTTC. It specifies CASSLARAGGSYEQYF. The rearrangement uses TRBV5-1 and TRBJ2-7, with 7 nucleotides matching TRBD1. The junction had 7 bases not matched to a gene; V was cut back by 0 bases and J by 1 base. Germline CDR1 is SGHRS and CDR2 is YFSETQ. This CDR3 contains 16 residues.

For this clone: Because the CDR3's place on the DNA is in doubt, the DNA is left out and the CDR3 is given as listed by TCRdb. CDR3 loop: CASSFGPGGGYTF. The chain couples TRBV27 to TRBJ1-2. CDR1 and CDR2 from the germline V gene are MNHEY and SMNVEV (reference sequence). The CDR3 adds up to 13 amino acids, both ends counted.

V gene TRBV28 combines with J gene TRBJ1-4; D might be TRBD1 (6 bases). The germline V gene has CDR1 MDHEN and CDR2 SYDVKM. CDR3 length: 14 amino acids. The V end lost 8 bases, the J end lost 7 bases, and 17 bases lay between the germline ends. CDR3 nucleotides: TGTGCCAGCCTCTCGGGGGGCGCCGGTGAAAAACTGTTTTTT. Its translation is CASLSGGAGEKLFF.

V usage is TRBV23-1 and J usage is TRBJ2-7, with 9 bases identical to TRBD1. Being an ORF, TRBV23-1 has a function that is uncertain. This CDR3 spans 19 amino acids. Trimming took 2 bases from V and 4 from J; bases not matched to a gene: 18. The CDR3 DNA follows: TGCGCCAGCAGTCAAACTGGCCCTCTTCGGGACAGGGTAGTGTACGAGCAGTACTTC. Amino acids: CASSQTGPLRDRVVYEQYF.

The chain is built from TRBV18 and TRBJ2-7; D unresolved. This CDR3 contains 12 residues. Trimming removed 3 bases from V and 4 bases from J, with 7 bases in between. Germline assignment: CDR1 KGHSH and CDR2 LQKENI. CDR3 in DNA: TGTGCCAGCTCACCTGCCGGTTACGAGCAGTACTTC. This encodes CASSPAGYEQYF.

In regard to this clone: The junction and the germline gene differ at one end; a read error may be behind it. The chain has TRBV5-1 and TRBJ2-7, with D possibly matching TRBD2 (6 bases). This CDR3 is built from 12 residues. Germline V gene sequence: CDR1 SGHRS, CDR2 YFSETQ. The CDR3 region is CASSLYSRDSRF. CDR3 DNA: TGCGCCAGCAGCCTTTACAGCCGGGACTCCCGCTTC.

The V gene is TRBV6-1, the J gene TRBJ2-3, with 11 bases lining up with TRBD2. The CDR3 contains 15 residues. Germline lookup yields CDR1 MNHNS and CDR2 SASEGT. Losses at the gene ends were 10 bases for V and 4 bases for J; bases not matched to a gene: 10. CDR3 in DNA: TGTGCCATCAATAGCGGGAGGGCCGGAGCAGATACGCAGTATTTT. It encodes CAINSGRAGADTQYF.

This sequence joins TRBV5-1 and TRBJ2-1; 8 bases match TRBD2. Germline-derived CDR1 and CDR2 are SGHRS and YFSETQ. Trimming removed 2 bases from V and 7 bases from J; junction bases left unmatched: 8. This CDR3 contains 15 residues. The CDR3 protein is CASSFAGLGGNEQFF. In DNA form, the CDR3 reads TGCGCCAGCAGCTTTGCGGGACTAGGGGGTAATGAGCAGTTCTTC.

V usage is TRBV27 and J usage is TRBJ2-3; 8 nucleotides match TRBD2. Trimming took 4 bases from V and 6 from J; bases not matched to a gene: 12. Germline values: CDR1 MNHEY, CDR2 SMNVEV (reference sequence). The CDR3 runs to 16 residues. Written as DNA, the CDR3 is TGTGCCAGCAGTTCAGGGACTAGAAAATCCCCCGATACGCAGTATTTT. Its protein is CASSSGTRKSPDTQYF.

This clone appeared a single time. This sequence joins TRBV10-3 and TRBJ2-6; D is undetermined. V was trimmed by 5 bases and J by 0 bases, leaving 5 bases between them. The CDR3 spans 14 residues. CDR1 ENHRY and CDR2 SYGVKD come from the germline V gene. CDR3 DNA sequence: TGTGCCATCAGTCCGTACTCTGGGGCCAACGTCCTGACTTTC. Amino acids: CAISPYSGANVLTF.

This sequence joins TRBV5-1 and TRBJ2-1; 14 nucleotides line up with TRBD2. The CDR3 totals 18 residues. From germline, CDR1 is SGHRS and CDR2 YFSETQ. V dropped 4 bases and J dropped 7; count of bases not matched to a gene: 13. In DNA form, the CDR3 reads TGCGCCAGCAGCGCCGGACTAGCGGGAGGACCCCGGGGGAATGAGCAGTTCTTC. Amino acids: CASSAGLAGGPRGNEQFF.

This clone was counted between two and nine times. The chain has TRBV29-1 and TRBJ1-1; a weak D match, TRBD1 (6 bases). Germline V gene data show CDR1 as SQVTM and CDR2 as ANQGSEA. The ends were cut back, 3 bases at V and 5 bases at J, with 13 bases in the middle. The CDR3 is made up of 13 amino acids. The CDR3 loop is CSVDQQGGTEAFF. DNA for the CDR3: TGCAGCGTTGATCAACAGGGTGGGACTGAAGCTTTCTTT.